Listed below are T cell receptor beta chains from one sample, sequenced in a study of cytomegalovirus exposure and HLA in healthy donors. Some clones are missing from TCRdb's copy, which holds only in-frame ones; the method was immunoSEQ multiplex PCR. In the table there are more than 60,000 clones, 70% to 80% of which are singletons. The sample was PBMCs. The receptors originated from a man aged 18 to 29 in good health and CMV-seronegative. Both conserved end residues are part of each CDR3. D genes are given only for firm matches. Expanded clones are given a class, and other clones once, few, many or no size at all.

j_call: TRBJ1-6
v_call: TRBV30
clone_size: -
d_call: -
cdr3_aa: CAWSVAGGSSPLHF
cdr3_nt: TGTGCCTGGAGTGTGGCGGGGGGATCTTCACCCCTCCACTTT

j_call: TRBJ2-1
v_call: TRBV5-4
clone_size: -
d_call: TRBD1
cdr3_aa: CASSLGPGQGNNEQFF
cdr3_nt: TGTGCCAGCAGCCTGGGACCGGGACAGGGGAACAATGAGCAGTTCTTC

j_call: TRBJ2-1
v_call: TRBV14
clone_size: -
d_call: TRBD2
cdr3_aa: CASSQGGGISSYNEQFF
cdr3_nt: TGTGCCAGCAGCCAAGGCGGGGGAATCAGCTCCTACAATGAGCAGTTCTTC

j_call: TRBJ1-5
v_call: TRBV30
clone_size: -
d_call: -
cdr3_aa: CAWTPNRNQPQHF
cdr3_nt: TGTGCCTGGACCCCTAATCGCAATCAGCCCCAGCATTTT

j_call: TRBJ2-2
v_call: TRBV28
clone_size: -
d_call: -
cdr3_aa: CASSQGQVEAGELFF
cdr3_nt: TGTGCCAGCAGTCAAGGACAAGTCGAAGCCGGGGAGCTGTTTTTT

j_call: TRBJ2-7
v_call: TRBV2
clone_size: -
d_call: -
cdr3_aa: CASSVGLQVYEQYF
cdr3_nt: TGTGCCAGCAGTGTCGGTCTCCAGGTGTACGAGCAGTACTTC

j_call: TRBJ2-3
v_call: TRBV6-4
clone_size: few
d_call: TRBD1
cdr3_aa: CASSGTGGTDTQYF
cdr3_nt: TGTGCCAGCAGTGGGACAGGGGGCACAGATACGCAGTATTTT

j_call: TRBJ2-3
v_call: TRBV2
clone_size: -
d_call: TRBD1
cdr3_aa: CASSEGWTGADTQYF
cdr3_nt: TGTGCCAGCAGTGAAGGGTGGACAGGGGCAGATACGCAGTATTTT

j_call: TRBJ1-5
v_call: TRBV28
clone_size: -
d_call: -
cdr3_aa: CASRASYRAFKPQHF
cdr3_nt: TGTGCCAGCAGGGCCTCCTACAGGGCGTTTAAGCCCCAGCATTTT

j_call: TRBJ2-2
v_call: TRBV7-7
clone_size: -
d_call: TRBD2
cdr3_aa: CASSIGTSGATGELFF
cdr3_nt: TGTGCCAGCAGCATTGGGACTAGCGGAGCCACCGGGGAGCTGTTTTTT

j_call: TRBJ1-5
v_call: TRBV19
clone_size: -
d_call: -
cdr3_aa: CASSIDPAGDQPQHF
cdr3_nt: TGTGCCAGTAGTATAGATCCGGCAGGGGATCAGCCCCAGCATTTT

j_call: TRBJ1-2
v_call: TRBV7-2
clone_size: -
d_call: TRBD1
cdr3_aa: CASSPKGGQGALGYTF
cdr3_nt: TGTGCCAGCAGCCCTAAAGGGGGACAGGGGGCGCTTGGCTACACCTTC

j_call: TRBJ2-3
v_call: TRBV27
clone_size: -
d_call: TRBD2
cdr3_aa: CASSLLRSGGTSTDTQYF
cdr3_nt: TGTGCCAGCAGTTTGTTGAGGAGCGGGGGGACTAGCACAGATACGCAGTATTTT

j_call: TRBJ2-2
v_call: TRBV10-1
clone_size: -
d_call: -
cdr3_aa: CASATGFFPTGELFF
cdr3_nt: TGCGCCAGCGCTACAGGGTTTTTCCCCACCGGGGAGCTGTTTTTT

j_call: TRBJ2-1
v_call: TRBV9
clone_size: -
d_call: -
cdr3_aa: CASSELFGSYNEQFF
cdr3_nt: TGTGCCAGCAGTGAGCTTTTCGGCTCCTACAATGAGCAGTTCTTC

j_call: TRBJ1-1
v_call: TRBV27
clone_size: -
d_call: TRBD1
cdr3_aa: CASSLITGGMNTEAFF
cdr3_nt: TGTGCCAGCAGTTTAATAACAGGGGGCATGAACACTGAAGCTTTCTTT

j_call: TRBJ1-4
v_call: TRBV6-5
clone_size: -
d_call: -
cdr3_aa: CASSYGRLTNEKLFF
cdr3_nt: TGTGCCAGCAGTTACGGGAGGTTGACTAATGAAAAACTGTTTTTT

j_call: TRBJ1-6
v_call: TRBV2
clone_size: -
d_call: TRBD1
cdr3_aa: CASRIGTDSSSPLHF
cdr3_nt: TGTGCCAGCAGAATAGGGACAGACTCGTCGTCACCCCTCCACTTT